The 10 T cell receptor beta chains below come from one sample, sequenced in a study of early T cells in non-severe SARS-CoV-2 infection. In TCRdb, the 5' RACE reads were re-called with MiXCR into one record per CDR3 protein. The sample holds some 24,000 distinct CDR3 sequences, about 4.6% seen once. Sequenced: whole blood. The receptors here all came from an adult who was a healthcare worker with PCR-confirmed SARS-CoV-2 infection or an uninfected control (not recorded which).

As for this clonotype: One base away lies a much larger clone, so this may be a sequencing read error. This chain uses TRBV20-1 with TRBJ2-5; no clear D. The CDR3 has 13 amino acids. Germline loops: CDR1 DFQATT, CDR2 SNEGSKA (reference sequence). Trimming shortened V by 4 bases and J by 13 bases, and 22 bases separated the two germline ends. The CDR3 region has the DNA TGCAGTGCTAACGAGGTAGGAGAGAAGATCGTGTACTTC. Encoded protein: CSANEVGEKIVYF.

This clonotype was seen repeatedly, ten times or more. V usage is TRBV20-1 and J usage is TRBJ2-1, with D hard to call. Trimming took off 6 bases at V and 0 bases at J, with 9 bases between the two ends. Per the germline V gene, CDR1 is DFQATT and CDR2 is SNEGSKA (reference sequence). The CDR3 is 13 amino acids. This CDR3 is CSAARDSYNEQFF. The CDR3 DNA follows: TGCAGTGCGGCAAGGGACTCCTACAATGAGCAGTTCTTC.

J is TRBJ2-1 and V is TRBV5-4; no clear D. V lost 3 bases, J lost 0 bases, and 13 bases lay in between. CDR3 length: 16 residues. Per germline, CDR1 SGHNT and CDR2 YYREEE (reference sequence). In DNA, the CDR3 is TGTGCCAGCAGCTCGGACCCATCGAGCTCCTACAATGAGCAGTTCTTC. Its translation: CASSSDPSSSYNEQFF.

This clonotype came up many times. CDR3 bases: TGTGCCAGCAGCCCAAGGGACGGCGCTAACTATGGCTACACCTTC. Translating it yields CASSPRDGANYGYTF. This chain joins TRBV7-2 and TRBJ1-2, with D maybe TRBD1 (5 bases). Germline-derived CDR1 and CDR2 are SGHTA and FQGNSA. This CDR3 is built from 15 residues. V lost 5 bases, J lost 0 bases, and 13 bases lay in between. Supplemented by reference TRBV7-2 and TRBJ1-2, the full variable domain reads GAGVSQSPSNKVTEKGKDVELRCDPISGHTALYWYRQSLGQGLEFLIYFQGNSAPDKSGLPSDRFSAERTGGSVSTLTIQRTQQEDSAVYLCASSPRDGANYGYTFGSGTRLTVV.

In its sample, this clonotype was seen a few times. CDR3 DNA sequence: TGTGCCAGCAGCGCCGCTCGGATAGATACGCAGTATTTT. It specifies CASSAARIDTQYF. V and J are TRBV7-2 and TRBJ2-3; D is ambiguous. Looked up from germline, CDR1 is SGHTA and CDR2 is FQGNSA. The CDR3 contains 13 residues. V was shortened by 5 bases and J by 5 bases, with 11 bases between the two germline ends.

This rearrangement joins TRBV12-3 or TRBV12-4 to TRBJ1-1; D not certain. V gave up 6 bases and J gave up 7 bases, with 12 bases separating them. This CDR3 region has 12 residues. CDR3 protein: CASSLQSNEAFF. For the CDR3, the DNA is TGTGCCAGCAGCCTCCAATCGAATGAAGCTTTCTTT.

The chain has TRBV7-8 and TRBJ2-7, with TRBD2 as a possible D gene (6 bases). Trimming cost V 4 bases and J 6 bases, with 19 bases left between them. Germline CDR1 SGHVS, CDR2 FQNEAQ. The CDR3 is 15 amino acids. CDR3 in DNA: TGTGCCAGCAGCTCAAGGAGGGACTTAAGGGGCGAGCAGTACTTC. It specifies CASSSRRDLRGEQYF.

V and J are TRBV28 and TRBJ2-2, with TRBD1 matching 12 bases. CDR3 length equals 14 residues. Trimming cost V 6 bases and J 11 bases; bases outside gene matches: 7. Germline values: CDR1 MDHEN, CDR2 SYDVKM. CDR3 sequence: CASRGQGAIVELFF. The CDR3, as DNA: TGTGCCAGCAGGGGACAGGGGGCCATAGTCGAGCTGTTTTTT.

This clonotype was recorded at least ten times. This chain connects TRBV14 to TRBJ2-1; the D gene is possibly TRBD2 (6 bases). Trimming took 4 bases from V and 8 from J, leaving 15 bases between them. The CDR3 runs 14 residues. Germline V CDR1 and CDR2: SGHDN, FVKESK. CDR3 amino acids: CASSRRRGFDEQFF. DNA of the CDR3: TGTGCCAGCAGCCGGCGGAGGGGATTTGATGAGCAGTTCTTC.

This clonotype has ten or more counts. The chain recombines TRBV7-2 with TRBJ2-2, with 9 bases fitting TRBD1. After removal of 5 bases from V and 5 bases from J, the junction contained 9 bases not matched to a gene. Per germline, CDR1 SGHTA and CDR2 FQGNSA. There are 16 residues in the CDR3. CDR3 residues: CASSKDRGADTGELFF. CDR3 bases: TGTGCCAGCAGCAAGGACAGGGGTGCCGATACCGGGGAGCTGTTTTTT.